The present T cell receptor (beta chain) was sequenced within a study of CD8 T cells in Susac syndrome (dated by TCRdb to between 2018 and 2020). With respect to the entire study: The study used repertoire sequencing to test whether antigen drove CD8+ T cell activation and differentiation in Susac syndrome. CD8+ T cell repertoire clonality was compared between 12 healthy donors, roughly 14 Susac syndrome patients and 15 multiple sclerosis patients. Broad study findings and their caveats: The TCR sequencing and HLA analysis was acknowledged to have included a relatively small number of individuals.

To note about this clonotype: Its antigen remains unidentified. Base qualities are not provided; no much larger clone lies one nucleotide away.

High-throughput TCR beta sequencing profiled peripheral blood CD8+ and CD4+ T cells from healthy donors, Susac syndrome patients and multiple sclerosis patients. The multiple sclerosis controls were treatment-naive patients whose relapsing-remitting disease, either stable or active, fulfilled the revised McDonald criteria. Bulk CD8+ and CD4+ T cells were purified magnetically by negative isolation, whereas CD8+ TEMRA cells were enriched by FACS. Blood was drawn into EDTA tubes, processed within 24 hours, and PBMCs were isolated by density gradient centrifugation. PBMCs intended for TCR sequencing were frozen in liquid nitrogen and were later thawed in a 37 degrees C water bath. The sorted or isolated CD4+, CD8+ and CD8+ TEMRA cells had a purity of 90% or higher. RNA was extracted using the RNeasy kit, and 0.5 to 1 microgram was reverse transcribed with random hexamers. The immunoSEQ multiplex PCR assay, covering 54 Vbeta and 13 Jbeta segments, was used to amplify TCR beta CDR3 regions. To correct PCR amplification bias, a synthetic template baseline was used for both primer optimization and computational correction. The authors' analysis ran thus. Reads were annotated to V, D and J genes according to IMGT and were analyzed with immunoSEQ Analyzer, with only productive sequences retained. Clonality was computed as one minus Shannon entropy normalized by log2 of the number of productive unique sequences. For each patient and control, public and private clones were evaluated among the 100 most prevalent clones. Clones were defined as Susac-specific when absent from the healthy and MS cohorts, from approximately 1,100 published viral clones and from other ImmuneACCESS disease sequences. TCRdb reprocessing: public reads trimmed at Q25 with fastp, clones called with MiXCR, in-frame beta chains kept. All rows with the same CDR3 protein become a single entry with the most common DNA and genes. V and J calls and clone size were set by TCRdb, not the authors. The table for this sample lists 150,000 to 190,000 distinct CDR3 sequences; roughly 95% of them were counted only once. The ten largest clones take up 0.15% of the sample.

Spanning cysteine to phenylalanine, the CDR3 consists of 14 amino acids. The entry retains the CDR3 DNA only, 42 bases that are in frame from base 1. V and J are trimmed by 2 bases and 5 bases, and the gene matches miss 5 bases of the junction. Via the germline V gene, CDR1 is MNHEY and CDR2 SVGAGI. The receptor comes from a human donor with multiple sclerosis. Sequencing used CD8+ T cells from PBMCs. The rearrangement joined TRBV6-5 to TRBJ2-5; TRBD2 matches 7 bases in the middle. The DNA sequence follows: TGTGCCAGCAGTTACCCCGGGGGAGGGGAGACCCAGTACTTC. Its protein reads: CASSYPGGGETQYF.